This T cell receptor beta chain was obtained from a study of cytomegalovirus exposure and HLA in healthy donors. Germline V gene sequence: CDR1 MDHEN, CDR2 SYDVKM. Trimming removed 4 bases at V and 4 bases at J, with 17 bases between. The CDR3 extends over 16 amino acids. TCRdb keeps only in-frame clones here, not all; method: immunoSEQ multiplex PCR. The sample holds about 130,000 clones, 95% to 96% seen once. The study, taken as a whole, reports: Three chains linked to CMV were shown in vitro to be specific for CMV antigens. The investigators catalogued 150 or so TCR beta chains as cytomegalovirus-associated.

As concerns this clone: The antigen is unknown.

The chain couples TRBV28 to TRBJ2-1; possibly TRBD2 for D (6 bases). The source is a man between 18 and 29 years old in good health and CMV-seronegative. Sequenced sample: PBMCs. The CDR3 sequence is CASSWGGTRSYNEQFF. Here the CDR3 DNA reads TGTGCCAGCAGTTGGGGCGGGACTCGGAGTTACAATGAGCAGTTCTTC.